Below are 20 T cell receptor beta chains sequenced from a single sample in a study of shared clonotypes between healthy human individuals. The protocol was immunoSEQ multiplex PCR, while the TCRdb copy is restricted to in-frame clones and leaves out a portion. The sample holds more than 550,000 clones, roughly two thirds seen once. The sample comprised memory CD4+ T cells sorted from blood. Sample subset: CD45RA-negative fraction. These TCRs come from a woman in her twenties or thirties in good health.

The CDR3 sequence: CASSNGDSGANVLTF. The CDR3 DNA follows: TGTGCCAGCAGCAATGGGGACTCTGGGGCCAACGTCCTGACTTTC. J is TRBJ2-6 and V is TRBV21-1. TRBV21-1 is assigned pseudogene status. This CDR3 spans 15 amino acids.

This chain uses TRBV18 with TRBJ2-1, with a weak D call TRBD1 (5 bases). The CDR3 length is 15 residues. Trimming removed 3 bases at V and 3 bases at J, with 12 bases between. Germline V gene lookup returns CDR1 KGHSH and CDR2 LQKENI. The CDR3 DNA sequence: TGTGCCAGCTCACCGCTCGAAGACAGCTACAATGAGCAGTTCTTC. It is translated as CASSPLEDSYNEQFF.

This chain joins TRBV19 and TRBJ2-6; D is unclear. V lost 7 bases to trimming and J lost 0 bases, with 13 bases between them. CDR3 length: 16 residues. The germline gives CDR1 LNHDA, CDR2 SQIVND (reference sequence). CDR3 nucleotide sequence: TGTGCCAGTACCCTAGTCACAACCTCTGGGGCCAACGTCCTGACTTTC. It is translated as CASTLVTTSGANVLTF.

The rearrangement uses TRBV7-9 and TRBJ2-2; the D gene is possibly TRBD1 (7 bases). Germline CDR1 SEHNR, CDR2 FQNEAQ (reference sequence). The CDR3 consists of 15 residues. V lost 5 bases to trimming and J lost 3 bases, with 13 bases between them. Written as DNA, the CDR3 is TGTGCCAGCAGCCGGAGGGACAGTTACACCGGGGAGCTGTTTTTT. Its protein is CASSRRDSYTGELFF.

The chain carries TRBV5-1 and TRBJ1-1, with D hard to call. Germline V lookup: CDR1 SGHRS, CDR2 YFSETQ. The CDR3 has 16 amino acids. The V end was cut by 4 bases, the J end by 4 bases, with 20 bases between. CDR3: CASSPGSTFGGTEAFF. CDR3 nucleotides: TGCGCCAGCAGCCCCGGGTCGACGTTTGGAGGCACTGAAGCTTTCTTT.

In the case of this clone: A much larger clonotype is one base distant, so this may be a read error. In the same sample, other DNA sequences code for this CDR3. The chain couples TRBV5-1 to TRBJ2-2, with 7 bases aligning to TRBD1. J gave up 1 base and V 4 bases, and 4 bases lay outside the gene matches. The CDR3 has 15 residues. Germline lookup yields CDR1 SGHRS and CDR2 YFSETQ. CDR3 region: CASSPRTGNTGELFF. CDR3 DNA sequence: TGCGCCAGCAGCCCTCGGACAGGGAACACCGGGGAGCTGTTTTTT.

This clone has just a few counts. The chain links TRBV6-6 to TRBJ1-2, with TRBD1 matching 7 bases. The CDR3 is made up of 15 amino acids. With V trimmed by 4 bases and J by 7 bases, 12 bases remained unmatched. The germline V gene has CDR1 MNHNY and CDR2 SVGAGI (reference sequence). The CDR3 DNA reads TGTGCCAGCAGTTCCACCGCCGGCCAGGGGGTTGGCTACACCTTC. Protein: CASSSTAGQGVGYTF.

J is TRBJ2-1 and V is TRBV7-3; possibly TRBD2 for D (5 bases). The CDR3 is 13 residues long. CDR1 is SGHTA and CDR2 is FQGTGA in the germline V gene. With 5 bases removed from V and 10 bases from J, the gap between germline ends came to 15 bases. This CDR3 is CASSPLGVPEQFF. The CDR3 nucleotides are TGTGCCAGCAGCCCGCTCGGGGTGCCCGAGCAGTTCTTC.

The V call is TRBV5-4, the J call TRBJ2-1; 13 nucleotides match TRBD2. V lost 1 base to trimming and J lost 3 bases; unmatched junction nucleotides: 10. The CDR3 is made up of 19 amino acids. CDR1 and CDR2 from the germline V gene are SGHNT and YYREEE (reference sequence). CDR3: CASSLLRTSGSLGYNEQFF. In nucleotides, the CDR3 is TGTGCCAGCAGCTTGTTGAGGACTAGCGGGAGTTTGGGCTACAATGAGCAGTTCTTC.

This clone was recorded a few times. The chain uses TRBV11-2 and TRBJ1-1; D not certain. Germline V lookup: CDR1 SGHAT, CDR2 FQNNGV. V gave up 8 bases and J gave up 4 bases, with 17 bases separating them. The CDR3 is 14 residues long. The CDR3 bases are TGTGCCAGCTCCCCGGGATTCGAGGGCACTGAAGCTTTCTTT. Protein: CASSPGFEGTEAFF.

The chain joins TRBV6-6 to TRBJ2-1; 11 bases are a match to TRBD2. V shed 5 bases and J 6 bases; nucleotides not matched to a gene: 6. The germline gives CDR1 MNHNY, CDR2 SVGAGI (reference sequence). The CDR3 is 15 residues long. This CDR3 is CASSETSGTANEQFF. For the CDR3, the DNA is TGTGCCAGCAGTGAGACTAGCGGGACAGCCAATGAGCAGTTCTTC.

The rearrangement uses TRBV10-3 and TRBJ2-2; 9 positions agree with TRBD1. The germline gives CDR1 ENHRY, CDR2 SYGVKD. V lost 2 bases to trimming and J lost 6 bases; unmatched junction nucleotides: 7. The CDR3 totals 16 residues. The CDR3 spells CAISEGTGQGSGELFF. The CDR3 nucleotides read TGTGCCATCAGTGAGGGAACGGGACAGGGCTCCGGGGAGCTGTTTTTT.

The CDR3 sequence: CASSLGRRLAFQETQYF. The CDR3 DNA reads TGCGCCAGCAGCTTGGGGAGGCGACTAGCGTTTCAAGAGACCCAGTACTTC. The V call is TRBV5-1, the J call TRBJ2-5; 8 positions agree with TRBD2. Trimming cost V 0 bases and J 2 bases; bases outside gene matches: 9. This CDR3 comprises 17 residues. Germline CDR1 reads SGHRS; CDR2 reads YFSETQ.

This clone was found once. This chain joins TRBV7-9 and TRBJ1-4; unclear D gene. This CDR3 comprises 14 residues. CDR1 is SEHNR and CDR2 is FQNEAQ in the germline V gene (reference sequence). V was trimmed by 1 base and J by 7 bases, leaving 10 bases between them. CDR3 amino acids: CASSLERVREKLFF. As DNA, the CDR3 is TGTGCCAGCAGCTTAGAAAGGGTTCGTGAAAAACTGTTTTTT.

The CDR3 spells CAPSRGANEQFF. For the CDR3, the DNA is TGTGCCCCCAGCCGGGGAGCGAATGAGCAGTTCTTC. This chain joins TRBV6-6 and TRBJ2-1; maybe TRBD2 (5 bases). This CDR3 is 12 amino acids long. The V and J ends lost 11 bases and 7 bases respectively, with 15 bases between them. CDR1 and CDR2 from the germline V gene are MNHNY and SVGAGI (reference sequence).

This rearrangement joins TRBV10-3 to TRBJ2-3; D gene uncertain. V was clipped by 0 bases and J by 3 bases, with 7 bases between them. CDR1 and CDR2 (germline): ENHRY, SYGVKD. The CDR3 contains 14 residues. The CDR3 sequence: CAISESVGTDTQYF. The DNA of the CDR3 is TGTGCCATCAGTGAGTCTGTTGGTACAGATACGCAGTATTTT.

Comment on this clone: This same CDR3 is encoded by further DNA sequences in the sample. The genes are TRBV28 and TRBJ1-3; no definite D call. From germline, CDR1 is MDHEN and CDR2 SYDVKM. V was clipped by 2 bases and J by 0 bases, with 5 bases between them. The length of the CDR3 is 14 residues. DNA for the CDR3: TGTGCCAGCAGTTTAGAGAGCTCTGGAAACACCATATATTTT. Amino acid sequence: CASSLESSGNTIYF.

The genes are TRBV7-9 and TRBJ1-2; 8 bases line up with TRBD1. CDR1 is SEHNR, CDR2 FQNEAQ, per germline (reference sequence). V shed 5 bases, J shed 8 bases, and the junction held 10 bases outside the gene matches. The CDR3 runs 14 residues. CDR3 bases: TGTGCCAGCAGCCTCGGGACAGGTGTGAGCGGCTACACCTTC. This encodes CASSLGTGVSGYTF.

CDR3 protein: CANLRREGGEIGLLRNTGELFF. For the CDR3, the DNA is TGCGCCAACCTGAGGCGGGAGGGTGGGGAAATCGGTTTACTTAGGAACACCGGGGAGCTGTTTTTT. The chain links TRBV23-1 to TRBJ2-2; 9 bases fit TRBD2. TRBV23-1 counts as an open reading frame of uncertain function. The junction had 28 bases not matched to a gene; V was cut back by 10 bases and J by 1 base. The CDR3 extends over 22 amino acids.

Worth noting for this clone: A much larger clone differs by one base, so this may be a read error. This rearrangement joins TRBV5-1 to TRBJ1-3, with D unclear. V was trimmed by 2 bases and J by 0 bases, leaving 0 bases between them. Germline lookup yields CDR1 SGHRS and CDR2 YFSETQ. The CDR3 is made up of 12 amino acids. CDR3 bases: TGCGCCAGCAGCTTCTCTGGAAACACCATATATTTT. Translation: CASSFSGNTIYF.